A selection of T cell receptor beta chains follows, all from one sample in a study of shared clonotypes between healthy human individuals. Only in-frame clones appear in the TCRdb table, and some are missing; sequencing was by immunoSEQ multiplex PCR. The sample contains approximately 1.5 million clones, 97% to 99% of which appear only once. The sequencing sample was made of naive CD4+ T cells sorted from blood. These TCRs come from a man between 25 and 39 years old in good health. Each CDR3 is given with its conserved first and last residue.

J gene: TRBJ2-2; V gene: TRBV18; CDR3 protein: CASSPLRGDTGELFF
J gene: TRBJ2-7; V gene: TRBV19; CDR3 protein: CASSPRVGGSYEQYF
J gene: TRBJ2-5; V gene: TRBV28; CDR3 protein: CASSRGRETQYF
J gene: TRBJ2-7; V gene: TRBV19; CDR3 protein: CASSSSGRNEQYF
J gene: TRBJ1-2; V gene: TRBV28; CDR3 protein: CASSPGAIGYTF
J gene: TRBJ2-7; V gene: TRBV7-9; CDR3 protein: CASSPQVLISYEQYF
J gene: TRBJ1-1; V gene: TRBV9; CDR3 protein: CASSAGTEAFF
J gene: TRBJ1-1; V gene: TRBV27; CDR3 protein: CASSLWGRGTGGYTEAFF
J gene: TRBJ1-1; V gene: TRBV5-4; CDR3 protein: CASTEAGTILNTEAFF
J gene: TRBJ1-4; V gene: TRBV5-4; CDR3 protein: CASSSHGTGGSSANEKLFF
J gene: TRBJ2-1; V gene: TRBV18; CDR3 protein: CASSPAGLAGGRVYNEQFF
J gene: TRBJ2-4; V gene: TRBV18; CDR3 protein: CASSPSLGGGRGKNIQYF
J gene: TRBJ2-1; V gene: TRBV6-5; CDR3 protein: CASTWSGNSYNEQFF
J gene: TRBJ1-1; V gene: TRBV13; CDR3 protein: CASSTRPRQAAFF
J gene: TRBJ1-3; V gene: TRBV7-2; CDR3 protein: CASSLVGTRGGNTIYF
J gene: TRBJ2-1; V gene: TRBV18; CDR3 protein: CASSPTGGTGPEFF
J gene: TRBJ1-4; V gene: TRBV29-1; CDR3 protein: CSVARTQGKLFF
J gene: TRBJ1-3; V gene: TRBV5-1; CDR3 protein: CASSLNVGAGGNTIYF
J gene: TRBJ2-5; V gene: TRBV5-1; CDR3 protein: CASSFVAERGETQYF
J gene: TRBJ1-5; V gene: TRBV11-2; CDR3 protein: CASSPGQPSNQPQHF
J gene: TRBJ2-7; V gene: TRBV6-1; CDR3 protein: CASTAGQSSYEQYF
J gene: TRBJ2-3; V gene: TRBV5-1; CDR3 protein: CASRFGLGFTDTQYF
J gene: TRBJ1-2; V gene: TRBV6-1; CDR3 protein: CASSEQNYGYTF
J gene: TRBJ2-7; V gene: TRBV5-1; CDR3 protein: CASSWGRGLYYEQYF
J gene: TRBJ2-1; V gene: TRBV18; CDR3 protein: CASSPGLAGVIEQFF
J gene: TRBJ1-5; V gene: TRBV10-3; CDR3 protein: CAIRQRGDQPQHF
J gene: TRBJ2-7; V gene: TRBV7-2; CDR3 protein: CASSLGLAPYEQYF
J gene: TRBJ2-7; V gene: TRBV6-5; CDR3 protein: CASSYSILALYEQYF
J gene: TRBJ2-2; V gene: TRBV18; CDR3 protein: CASSPRSMGNTGELFF
J gene: TRBJ2-5; V gene: TRBV6-1; CDR3 protein: CASSDPHRGSLETQYF
J gene: TRBJ1-1; V gene: TRBV27; CDR3 protein: CASSFAGSLNTEAFF
J gene: TRBJ2-7; V gene: TRBV9; CDR3 protein: CASSVDPGYEQYF
J gene: TRBJ2-5; V gene: TRBV2; CDR3 protein: CASGGLAEAGTQYF
J gene: TRBJ2-1; V gene: TRBV20-1; CDR3 protein: CSVVGDNEQFF
J gene: TRBJ2-7; V gene: TRBV28; CDR3 protein: CASSLSGTASYEQYF
J gene: TRBJ1-1; V gene: TRBV5-1; CDR3 protein: CASSLAGTDDTEAFF
J gene: TRBJ2-1; V gene: TRBV5-5; CDR3 protein: CASSFGTSGYNEQFF
J gene: TRBJ2-7; V gene: TRBV5-6; CDR3 protein: CASSVTGYEQYF
J gene: TRBJ2-2; V gene: TRBV4-3; CDR3 protein: CASSHLAGGAGELFF
J gene: TRBJ2-5; V gene: TRBV2; CDR3 protein: CASRGQSQETQYF
J gene: TRBJ1-5; V gene: TRBV29-1; CDR3 protein: CSCGDSNQPQHF
J gene: TRBJ2-3; V gene: TRBV5-5; CDR3 protein: CASTLRGAYRSSTDTQYF
J gene: TRBJ2-7; V gene: TRBV15; CDR3 protein: CATSSKGGAEQYF
J gene: TRBJ2-3; V gene: TRBV7-2; CDR3 protein: CASSLALGGISTDTQYF
J gene: TRBJ2-7; V gene: TRBV5-1; CDR3 protein: CASSLGLDLYEQYF